This section outlines one T cell receptor (beta chain) sequence together with its context. The sample comes from a study of blood T cell repertoires in COVID-19. Overall study context: From the United States, Italy and Spain came samples of acute and convalescent COVID-19. PBMCs, B-cell-depleted T cells, or T cells were the source of the cDNA or gDNA that made up the material.

The germline V and J ends were trimmed by 0 bases and 10 bases, with 13 bases remaining between them. The CDR3 is 14 amino acids. Germline lookup yields CDR1 SGHVS and CDR2 FQNEAQ. Original data processing: Estimation of nucleated cell counts relied on the amplification of reference gene primers. Assay: immunoSEQ multiplex PCR; the TCRdb copy retains only in-frame clones and omits some. That table furnishes V, J and clone size, whereas the DNA furnished D and trimming. The data show roughly 200,000 clones, with 70% to 90% seen just once and 2.5% to 3.5% held by the top ten. V is TRBV7-8 and J is TRBJ2-1; D possibly corresponds to TRBD2 (7 bases). Sequencing was carried out using peripheral blood. The sequence came from a man between 60 and 75 years old with acute or convalescent COVID-19. CDR3: CASSLAGRGREQFF. CDR3 nucleotides: TGTGCCAGCAGCTTAGCGGGGAGGGGGAGGGAGCAGTTCTTC. Using reference TRBV7-8 and TRBJ2-1 for the parts outside the CDR3, the full variable domain is GAGVSQSPRYKVAKRGQDVALRCDPISGHVSLFWYQQALGQGPEFLTYFQNEAQLDKSGLPSDRFFAERPEGSVSTLKIQRTQQEDSAVYLCASSLAGRGREQFFGPGTRLTVL.